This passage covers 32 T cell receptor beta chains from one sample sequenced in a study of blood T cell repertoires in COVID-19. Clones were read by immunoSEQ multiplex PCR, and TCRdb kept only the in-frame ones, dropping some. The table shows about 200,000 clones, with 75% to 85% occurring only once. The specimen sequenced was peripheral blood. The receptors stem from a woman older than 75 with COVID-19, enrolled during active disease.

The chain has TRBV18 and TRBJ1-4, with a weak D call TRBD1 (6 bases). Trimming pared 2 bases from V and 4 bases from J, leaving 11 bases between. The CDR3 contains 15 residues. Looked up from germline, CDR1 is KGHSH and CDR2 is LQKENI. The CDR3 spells CASSPGGLNNEKLFF. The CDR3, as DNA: TGTGCCAGCTCACCAGGGGGCCTTAATAATGAAAAACTGTTTTTT. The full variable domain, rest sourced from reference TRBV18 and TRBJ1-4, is NAGVMQNPRHLVRRRGQEARLRCSPMKGHSHVYWYRQLPEEGLKFMVYLQKENIIDESGMPKERFSAEFPKEGPSILRIQQVVRGDSAAYFCASSPGGLNNEKLFFGSGTQLSVL.

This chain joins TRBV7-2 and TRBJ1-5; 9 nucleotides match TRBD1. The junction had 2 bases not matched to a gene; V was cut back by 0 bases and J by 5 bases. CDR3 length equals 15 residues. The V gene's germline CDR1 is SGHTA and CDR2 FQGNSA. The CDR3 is CASSLAGTGYQPQHF. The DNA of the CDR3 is TGTGCCAGCAGCTTAGCCGGGACAGGGTATCAGCCCCAGCATTTT.

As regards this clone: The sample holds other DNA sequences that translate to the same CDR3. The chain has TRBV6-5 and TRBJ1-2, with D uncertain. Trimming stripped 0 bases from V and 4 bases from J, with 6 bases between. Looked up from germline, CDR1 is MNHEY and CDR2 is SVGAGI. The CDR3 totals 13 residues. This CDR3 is CASSYSRVYGYTF. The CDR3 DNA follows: TGTGCCAGCAGTTACTCGAGGGTCTATGGCTACACCTTC.

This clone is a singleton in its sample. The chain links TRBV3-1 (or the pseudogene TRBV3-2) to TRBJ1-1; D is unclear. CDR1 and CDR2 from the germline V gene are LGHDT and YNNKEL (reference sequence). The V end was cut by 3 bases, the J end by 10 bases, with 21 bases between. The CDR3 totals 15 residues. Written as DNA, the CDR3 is TGTGCCAGCAGCCAGGCCCTCGGACGGGGAGGAGGAGCTTTCTTT. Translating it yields CASSQALGRGGGAFF.

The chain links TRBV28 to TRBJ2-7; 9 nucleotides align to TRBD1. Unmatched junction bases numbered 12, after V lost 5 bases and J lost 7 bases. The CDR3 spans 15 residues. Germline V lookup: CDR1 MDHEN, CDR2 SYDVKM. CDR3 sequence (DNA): TGTGCCAGCAGTGTGACCGGGACAGGGATGAGGGAGCAGTACTTC. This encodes CASSVTGTGMREQYF.

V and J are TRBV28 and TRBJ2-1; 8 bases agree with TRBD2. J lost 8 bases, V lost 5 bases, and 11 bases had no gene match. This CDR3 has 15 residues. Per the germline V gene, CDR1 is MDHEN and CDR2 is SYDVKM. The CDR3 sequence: CASSTSYGLADEQFF. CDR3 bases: TGTGCCAGCAGTACTTCCTATGGACTAGCCGATGAGCAGTTCTTC.

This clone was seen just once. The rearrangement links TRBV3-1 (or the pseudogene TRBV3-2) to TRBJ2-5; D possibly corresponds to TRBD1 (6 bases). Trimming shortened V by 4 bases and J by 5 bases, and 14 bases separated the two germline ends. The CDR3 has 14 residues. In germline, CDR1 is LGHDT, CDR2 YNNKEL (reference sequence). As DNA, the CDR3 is TGTGCCAGCAGCCGAACGGACAGCCGGGAGACCCAGTACTTC. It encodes CASSRTDSRETQYF.

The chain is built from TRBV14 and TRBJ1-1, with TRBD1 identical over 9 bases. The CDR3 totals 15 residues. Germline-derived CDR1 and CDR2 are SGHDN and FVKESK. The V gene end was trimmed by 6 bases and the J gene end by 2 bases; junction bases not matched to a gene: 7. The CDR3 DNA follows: TGTGCCAGCAGGGGACAGGGAATAGGAAACACTGAAGCTTTCTTT. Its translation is CASRGQGIGNTEAFF.

The CDR3 reads CAASAGATDTQYF. In nucleotides, the CDR3 is TGTGCCGCTTCAGCGGGGGCGACAGATACGCAGTATTTT. The chain joins TRBV15 to TRBJ2-3, with 8 bases fitting TRBD2. Germline-derived CDR1 and CDR2 are LNHNV and YYDKDF (reference sequence). The V gene end was trimmed by 11 bases and the J gene end by 3 bases; junction bases not matched to a gene: 7. This CDR3 is built from 13 residues.

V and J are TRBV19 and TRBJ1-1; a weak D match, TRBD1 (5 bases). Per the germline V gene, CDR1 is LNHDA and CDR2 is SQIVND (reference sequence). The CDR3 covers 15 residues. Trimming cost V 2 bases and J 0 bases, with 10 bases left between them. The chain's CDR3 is CASSILGGMNTEAFF. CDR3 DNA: TGTGCCAGTAGTATATTGGGGGGGATGAACACTGAAGCTTTCTTT.

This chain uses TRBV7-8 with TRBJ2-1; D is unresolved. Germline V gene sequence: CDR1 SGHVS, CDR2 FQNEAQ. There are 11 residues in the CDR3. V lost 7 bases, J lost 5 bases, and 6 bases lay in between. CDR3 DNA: TGTGCCAGCATCTTTAACAATGAGCAGTTCTTC. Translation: CASIFNNEQFF.

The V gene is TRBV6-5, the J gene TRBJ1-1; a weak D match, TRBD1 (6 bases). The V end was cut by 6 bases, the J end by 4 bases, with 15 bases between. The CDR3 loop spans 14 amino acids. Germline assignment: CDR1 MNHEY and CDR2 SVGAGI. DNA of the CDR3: TGTGCCAGCAGGCAAGGGGAGGGGGGCACTGAAGCTTTCTTT. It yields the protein CASRQGEGGTEAFF.

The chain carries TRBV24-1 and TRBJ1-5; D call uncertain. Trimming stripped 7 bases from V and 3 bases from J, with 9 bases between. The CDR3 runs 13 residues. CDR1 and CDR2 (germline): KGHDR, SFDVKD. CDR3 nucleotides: TGTGCCACCAGGGGGAGTCTCAATCAGCCCCAGCATTTT. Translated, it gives CATRGSLNQPQHF.

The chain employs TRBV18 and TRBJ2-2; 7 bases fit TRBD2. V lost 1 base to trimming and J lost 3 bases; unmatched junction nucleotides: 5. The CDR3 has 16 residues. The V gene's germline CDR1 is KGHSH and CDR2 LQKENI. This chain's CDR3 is CASSPLAGVYTGELFF. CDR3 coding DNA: TGTGCCAGCTCACCACTGGCGGGGGTCTACACCGGGGAGCTGTTTTTT.

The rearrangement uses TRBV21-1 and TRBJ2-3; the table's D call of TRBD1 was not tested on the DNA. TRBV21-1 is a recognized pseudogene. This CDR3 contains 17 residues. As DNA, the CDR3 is TGTGCCAGCAGCAAACTGGGGGGACAGGGAAATATAGATACGCAGTATTTT. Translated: CASSKLGGQGNIDTQYF.

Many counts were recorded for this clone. CDR3 sequence (DNA): TGTGCCAGTAACCAGGGCACTCAAAAAGGCGAGCAGTACTTC. Protein sequence: CASNQGTQKGEQYF. The chain combines TRBV19 with TRBJ2-7; a weak D match, TRBD1 (5 bases). The CDR3 loop spans 14 amino acids. Trimming stripped 7 bases from V and 6 bases from J, with 19 bases between. Germline CDR1 reads LNHDA; CDR2 reads SQIVND (reference sequence).

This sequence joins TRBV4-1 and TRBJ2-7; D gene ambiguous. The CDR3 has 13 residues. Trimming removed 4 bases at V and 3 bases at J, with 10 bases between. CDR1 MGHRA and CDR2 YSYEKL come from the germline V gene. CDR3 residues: CASSRTVLYEQYF. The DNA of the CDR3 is TGCGCCAGCAGCCGCACGGTTCTCTACGAGCAGTACTTC.

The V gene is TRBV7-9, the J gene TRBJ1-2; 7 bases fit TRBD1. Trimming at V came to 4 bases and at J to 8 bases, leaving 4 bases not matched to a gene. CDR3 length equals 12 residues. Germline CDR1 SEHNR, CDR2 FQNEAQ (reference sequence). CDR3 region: CASSYRQGGYTF. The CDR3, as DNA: TGTGCCAGCAGCTACCGACAGGGCGGCTACACCTTC.

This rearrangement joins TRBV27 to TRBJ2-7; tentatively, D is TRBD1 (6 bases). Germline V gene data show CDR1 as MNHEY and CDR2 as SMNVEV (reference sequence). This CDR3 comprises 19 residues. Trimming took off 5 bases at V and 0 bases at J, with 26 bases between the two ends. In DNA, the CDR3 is TGTGCCAGCAGTATCTTCGGACAGTCTAATCACTCGGACTCCTACGAGCAGTACTTC. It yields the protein CASSIFGQSNHSDSYEQYF.

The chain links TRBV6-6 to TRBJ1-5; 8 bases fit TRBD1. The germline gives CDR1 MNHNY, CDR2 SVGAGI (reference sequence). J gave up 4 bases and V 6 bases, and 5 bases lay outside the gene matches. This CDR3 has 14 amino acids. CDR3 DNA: TGTGCCAGCAGGGAAACAGGGGGTAATCAGCCCCAGCATTTT. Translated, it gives CASRETGGNQPQHF.

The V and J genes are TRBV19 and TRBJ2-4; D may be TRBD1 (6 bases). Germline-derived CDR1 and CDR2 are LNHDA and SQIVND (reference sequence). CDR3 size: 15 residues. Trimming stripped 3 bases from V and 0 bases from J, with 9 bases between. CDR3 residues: CASSMGTLAKNIQYF. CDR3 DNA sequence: TGTGCCAGTAGTATGGGGACATTAGCCAAAAACATTCAGTACTTC.

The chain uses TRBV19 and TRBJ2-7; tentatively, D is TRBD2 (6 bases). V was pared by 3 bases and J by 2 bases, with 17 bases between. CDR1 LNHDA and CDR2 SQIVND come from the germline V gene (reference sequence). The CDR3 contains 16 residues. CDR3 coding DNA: TGTGCCAGTAGTATCAGCGGCGGGGCCCTTACCTACGAGCAGTACTTC. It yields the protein CASSISGGALTYEQYF.

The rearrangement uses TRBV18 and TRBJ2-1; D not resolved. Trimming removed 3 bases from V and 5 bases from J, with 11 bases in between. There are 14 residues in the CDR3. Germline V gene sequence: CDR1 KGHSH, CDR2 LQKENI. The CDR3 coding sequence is TGTGCCAGCTCACCCTTCCCCCCTAACAATGAGCAGTTCTTC. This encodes CASSPFPPNNEQFF.

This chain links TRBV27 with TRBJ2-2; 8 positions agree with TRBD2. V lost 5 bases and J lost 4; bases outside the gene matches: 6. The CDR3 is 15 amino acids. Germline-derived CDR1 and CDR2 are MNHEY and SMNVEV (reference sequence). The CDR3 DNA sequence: TGTGCCAGCAGTACGGGGGGGCTTGGCACCGGGGAGCTGTTTTTT. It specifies CASSTGGLGTGELFF.

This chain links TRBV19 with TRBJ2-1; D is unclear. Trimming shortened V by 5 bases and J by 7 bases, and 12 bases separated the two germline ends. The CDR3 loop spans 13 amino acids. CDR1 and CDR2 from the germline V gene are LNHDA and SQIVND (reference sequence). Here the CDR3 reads CASSPPPGNEQFF. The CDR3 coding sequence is TGTGCCAGTAGTCCCCCCCCCGGGAATGAGCAGTTCTTC. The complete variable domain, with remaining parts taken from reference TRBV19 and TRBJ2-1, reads DGGITQSPKYLFRKEGQNVTLSCEQNLNHDAMYWYRQDPGQGLRLIYYSQIVNDFQKGDIAEGYSVSREKKESFPLTVTSAQKNPTAFYLCASSPPPGNEQFFGPGTRLTVL.

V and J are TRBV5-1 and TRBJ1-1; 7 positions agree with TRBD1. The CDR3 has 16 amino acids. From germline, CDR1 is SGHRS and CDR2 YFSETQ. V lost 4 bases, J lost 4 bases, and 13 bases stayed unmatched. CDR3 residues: CASSVWDSLSGTEAFF. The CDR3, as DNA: TGCGCCAGCAGCGTGTGGGACAGCCTAAGCGGCACTGAAGCTTTCTTT.

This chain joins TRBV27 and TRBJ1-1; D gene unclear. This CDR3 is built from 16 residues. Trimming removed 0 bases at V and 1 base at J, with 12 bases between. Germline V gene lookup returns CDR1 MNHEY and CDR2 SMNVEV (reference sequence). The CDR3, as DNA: TGTGCCAGCAGTTTATCGTGGCGGGTTCCGAACACTGAAGCTTTCTTT. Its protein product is CASSLSWRVPNTEAFF.

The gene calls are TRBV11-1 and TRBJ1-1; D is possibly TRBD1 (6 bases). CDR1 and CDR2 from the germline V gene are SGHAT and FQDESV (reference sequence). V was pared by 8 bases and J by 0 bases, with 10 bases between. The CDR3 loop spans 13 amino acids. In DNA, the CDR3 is TGTGCCAGCCAGGACAGTTTGAACACTGAAGCTTTCTTT. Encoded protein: CASQDSLNTEAFF.

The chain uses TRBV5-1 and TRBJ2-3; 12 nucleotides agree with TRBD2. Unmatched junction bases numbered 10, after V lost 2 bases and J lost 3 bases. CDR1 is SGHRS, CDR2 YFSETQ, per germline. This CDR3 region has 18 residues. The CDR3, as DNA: TGCGCCAGCAGCTTTGGAGTGACTAGCGGGGGCTCAACAGATACGCAGTATTTT. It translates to CASSFGVTSGGSTDTQYF.

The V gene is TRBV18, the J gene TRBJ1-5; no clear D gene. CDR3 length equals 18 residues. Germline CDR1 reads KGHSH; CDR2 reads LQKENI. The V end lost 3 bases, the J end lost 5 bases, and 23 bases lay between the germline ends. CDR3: CASSPQPYGTKTHQPQHF. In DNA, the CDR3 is TGTGCCAGCTCACCGCAACCTTATGGCACCAAAACCCATCAGCCCCAGCATTTT.

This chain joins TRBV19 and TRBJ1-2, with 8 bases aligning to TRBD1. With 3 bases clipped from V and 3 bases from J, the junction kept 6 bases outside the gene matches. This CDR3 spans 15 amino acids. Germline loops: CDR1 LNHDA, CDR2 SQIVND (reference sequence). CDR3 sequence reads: CASSMAPGQDYGYTF. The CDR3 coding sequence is TGTGCCAGTAGTATGGCTCCGGGACAGGACTATGGCTACACCTTC.

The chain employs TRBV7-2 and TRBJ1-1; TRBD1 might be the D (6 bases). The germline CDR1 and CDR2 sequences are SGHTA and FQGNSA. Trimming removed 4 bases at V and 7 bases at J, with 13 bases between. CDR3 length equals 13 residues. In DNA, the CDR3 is TGTGCCAGCAGCTCTACGCGACAGGATGAAGCTTTCTTT. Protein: CASSSTRQDEAFF.